Below are 31 T cell receptor beta chains sequenced from a single sample in a study of shared clonotypes between healthy human individuals. As defined, naive CD8 cells were CD45RO-negative and positively selected for CCR7, with terminally differentiated effector memory CD45RA+ cells excluded. Measured with immunoSEQ multiplex PCR; TCRdb has only the in-frame clones, and not every one. The sample has roughly 2.1 million clones; about 93% are singletons. Sequences were obtained from naive CD8+ T cells from PBMCs. Source of these receptors: a man between 18 and 35 years old in good health. Some clones in this sample may be carry-over from other donors' samples.

The chain recombines TRBV29-1 with TRBJ1-2; D may be TRBD1 (5 bases). The CDR3 spans 14 residues. Germline CDR1 reads SQVTM; CDR2 reads ANQGSEA. V was clipped by 7 bases and J by 5 bases, with 20 bases between them. The chain's CDR3 is CSDLRDRINYGYTF. The DNA of the CDR3 is TGCAGCGATTTACGGGACCGTATCAATTATGGCTACACCTTC.

J is TRBJ2-7 and V is TRBV30; D remains ambiguous. Per the germline V gene, CDR1 is GTSNPN and CDR2 is SVGIG (reference sequence). Deletions cut 1 base from V and 3 bases from J, with 7 bases between. This CDR3 is built from 12 residues. The CDR3 sequence is CAWSGLGYEQYF. The CDR3 DNA reads TGTGCCTGGAGTGGTCTAGGCTACGAGCAGTACTTC.

The genes are TRBV7-6 and TRBJ2-7, with 10 bases that match TRBD1. Germline CDR1 reads SGHVS; CDR2 reads FNYEAQ. The CDR3 sequence is 15 residues long. After removal of 6 bases from V and 5 bases from J, the junction contained 10 bases not matched to a gene. The CDR3 is CASRKRDRGSHEQYF. Written as DNA, the CDR3 is TGTGCCAGCAGGAAACGGGACAGGGGAAGCCACGAGCAGTACTTC.

J is TRBJ2-3 and V is TRBV4-1; 10 bases match TRBD2. Germline V gene data show CDR1 as MGHRA and CDR2 as YSYEKL. CDR3 length: 15 residues. The junction had 5 bases not matched to a gene; V was cut back by 4 bases and J by 4 bases. The CDR3 DNA is TGCGCCAGCAGCCCGGGACTAGCGACCTCAGATACGCAGTATTTT. Amino acid sequence: CASSPGLATSDTQYF.

This chain connects TRBV19 to TRBJ2-2; D gene unclear. V lost 2 bases and J lost 1, with 5 bases in between. Germline CDR1 LNHDA, CDR2 SQIVND (reference sequence). This CDR3 has 14 residues. DNA of the CDR3: TGTGCCAGTAGTATACCACGGAACACCGGGGAGCTGTTTTTT. Protein product: CASSIPRNTGELFF.

This chain links TRBV27 with TRBJ2-7, with TRBD2 identical over 12 bases. The germline V gene encodes CDR1 MNHEY and CDR2 SMNVEV (reference sequence). Unmatched junction bases numbered 8, after V lost 3 bases and J lost 5 bases. This CDR3 region has 16 residues. DNA of the CDR3: TGTGCCAGCAGTTTTCTAGCGGGAGGGCCTAACGACGAGCAGTACTTC. Translation gives CASSFLAGGPNDEQYF.

The V and J genes are TRBV6-6 and TRBJ2-4; no reliable D call. The CDR3 has 12 amino acids. Germline CDR1 and CDR2: MNHNY and SVGAGI (reference sequence). Trimming took off 6 bases at V and 8 bases at J, with 11 bases between the two ends. Here the CDR3 reads CASRPGLDIQYF. The CDR3, as DNA: TGTGCCAGCAGGCCTGGCCTTGACATTCAGTACTTC.

This clone appeared a single time. CDR3 residues: CASSVGSGRMNTEAFF. CDR3 nucleotide sequence: TGTGCCAGCAGCGTAGGGTCGGGTAGAATGAACACTGAAGCTTTCTTT. The V call is TRBV9, the J call TRBJ1-1; D is uncertain. The CDR3 has 16 residues. CDR1 is SGDLS and CDR2 is YYNGEE in the germline V gene. V lost 0 bases to trimming and J lost 0 bases, with 12 bases between them. Full variable domain (missing parts from reference TRBV9 and TRBJ1-1): DSGVTQTPKHLITATGQRVTLRCSPRSGDLSVYWYQQSLDQGLQFLIQYYNGEERAKGNILERFSAQQFPDLHSELNLSSLELGDSALYFCASSVGSGRMNTEAFFGQGTRLTVV.

The chain recombines TRBV27 with TRBJ1-3; no firm D call. V was trimmed by 2 bases and J by 2 bases, leaving 13 bases between them. CDR1 is MNHEY and CDR2 is SMNVEV in the germline V gene (reference sequence). The CDR3 contains 16 residues. CDR3 amino acids: CASSLVGPKPGNTIYF. The CDR3 DNA reads TGTGCCAGCAGTTTAGTAGGTCCCAAACCTGGAAACACCATATATTTT.

The gene calls are TRBV19 and TRBJ1-2, with a weak D call TRBD1 (5 bases). The CDR3 has 12 amino acids. The ends were cut back, 10 bases at V and 8 bases at J, with 17 bases in the middle. CDR1 is LNHDA and CDR2 is SQIVND in the germline V gene (reference sequence). CDR3 coding DNA: TGTGCCACCCGCCCGTCGGGGCAGGGCTACACCTTC. Its protein product is CATRPSGQGYTF.

This clone was detected only a few times. The rearrangement joins TRBV19 to TRBJ1-4; 9 bases are a match to TRBD1. Per the germline V gene, CDR1 is LNHDA and CDR2 is SQIVND (reference sequence). CDR3 length equals 14 residues. V was pared by 7 bases and J by 5 bases, with 5 bases of the junction left unmatched. The CDR3 DNA reads TGTGCCAGTAAGATACAGGGGGCAAATGAAAAACTGTTTTTT. Translation: CASKIQGANEKLFF. The whole variable domain, remainder taken from reference TRBV19 and TRBJ1-4, is DGGITQSPKYLFRKEGQNVTLSCEQNLNHDAMYWYRQDPGQGLRLIYYSQIVNDFQKGDIAEGYSVSREKKESFPLTVTSAQKNPTAFYLCASKIQGANEKLFFGSGTQLSVL.

The rearrangement joins TRBV5-5 to TRBJ2-5; the D is unclear. CDR3 length: 16 amino acids. Looked up from germline, CDR1 is SGHKS and CDR2 is YYEKEE (reference sequence). V lost 5 bases, J lost 1 base, and 18 bases lay in between. The CDR3 protein is CASSRLPGTVQETQYF. CDR3 DNA: TGTGCCAGCAGTCGTCTGCCAGGTACCGTCCAAGAGACCCAGTACTTC.

The V gene is TRBV25-1, the J gene TRBJ2-7; 8 bases are a match to TRBD1. The germline CDR1 and CDR2 sequences are MGHDK and SYGVNS. CDR3 length: 14 residues. Losses at the gene ends were 2 bases for V and 3 bases for J; bases not matched to a gene: 3. This chain's CDR3 is CASSELGQGYEQYF. DNA for the CDR3: TGTGCCAGCAGTGAACTCGGACAGGGCTACGAGCAGTACTTC.

This clone was recorded only once. The chain is built from TRBV27 and TRBJ2-3, with D possibly being TRBD1 (6 bases). The germline gives CDR1 MNHEY, CDR2 SMNVEV (reference sequence). The V end was cut by 3 bases, the J end by 0 bases, with 13 bases between. The length of the CDR3 is 16 residues. DNA for the CDR3: TGTGCCAGCAGTTTTCTGGACAGAACTAGCACAGATACGCAGTATTTT. It yields the protein CASSFLDRTSTDTQYF.

The chain combines TRBV27 with TRBJ2-7, with TRBD2 matching 9 bases. V gave up 5 bases and J gave up 5 bases; unmatched junction bases: 10. The CDR3 runs 15 residues. Germline V CDR1 and CDR2: MNHEY, SMNVEV (reference sequence). The CDR3 here is CASSPVAGGVHEQYF. The CDR3 DNA sequence: TGTGCCAGCAGTCCCGTGGCGGGAGGGGTCCACGAGCAGTACTTC.

The V gene is TRBV19, the J gene TRBJ1-4; TRBD1 matches 8 bases. V was clipped by 5 bases and J by 5 bases; unmatched bases: 7. Germline V lookup: CDR1 LNHDA, CDR2 SQIVND (reference sequence). The CDR3 extends over 15 amino acids. The DNA of the CDR3 is TGTGCCAGTAGTCTGGACAGGGTTGGAAATGAAAAACTGTTTTTT. Protein: CASSLDRVGNEKLFF.

The chain is built from TRBV28 and TRBJ2-5, with TRBD2 as a possible D gene (6 bases). Germline values: CDR1 MDHEN, CDR2 SYDVKM. CDR3 length: 17 amino acids. V gave up 3 bases and J gave up 2 bases, with 19 bases separating them. CDR3 loop: CASSFLTGTGFQETQYF. The CDR3 DNA sequence: TGTGCCAGCAGTTTTCTGACCGGGACTGGATTTCAAGAGACCCAGTACTTC.

The gene calls are TRBV7-9 and TRBJ2-1, with D uncertain. Germline CDR1 is SEHNR and CDR2 is FQNEAQ (reference sequence). V shed 3 bases and J shed 6 bases, with 9 bases lying between them. CDR3 size: 13 residues. Written as DNA, the CDR3 is TGTGCCAGCAGCTTCGCGGACGGCAATGAGCAGTTCTTC. Its protein product is CASSFADGNEQFF.

The chain uses TRBV14 and TRBJ2-7; TRBD2 might be the D (6 bases). The V end lost 4 bases, the J end lost 4 bases, and 20 bases lay between the germline ends. This CDR3 contains 16 residues. From germline, CDR1 is SGHDN and CDR2 FVKESK. CDR3 residues: CASSRAGSLTPYEQYF. For the CDR3, the DNA is TGTGCCAGCAGCCGGGCGGGGTCTTTAACCCCTTACGAGCAGTACTTC.

V gene TRBV9 combines with J gene TRBJ2-2; D ambiguous. The CDR3 sequence is 13 residues long. The V and J ends lost 3 bases and 4 bases respectively, with 7 bases between them. The germline CDR1 and CDR2 sequences are SGDLS and YYNGEE. This CDR3 is CASSAESTGELFF. The DNA for the CDR3 is TGTGCCAGCAGCGCGGAGAGCACCGGGGAGCTGTTTTTT.

This clone was seen once. The J gene is TRBJ2-1, the V gene TRBV28; no reliable D call. Germline V gene data show CDR1 as MDHEN and CDR2 as SYDVKM. V was cut by 5 bases and J by 0 bases, with 11 bases left in between. This CDR3 comprises 15 residues. The CDR3 coding sequence is TGTGCCAGCAGTAGAATCATGAGCTCCTACAATGAGCAGTTCTTC. It encodes CASSRIMSSYNEQFF.

This chain connects TRBV25-1 to TRBJ2-1; TRBD2 is a possible D gene (6 bases). CDR3 length: 15 amino acids. Trimming removed 3 bases at V and 4 bases at J, with 13 bases between. From germline, CDR1 is MGHDK and CDR2 SYGVNS. CDR3 DNA: TGTGCCAGCAGTGAGTCTAGCGTTTTATACAATGAGCAGTTCTTC. Translated, it gives CASSESSVLYNEQFF.

This clone was seen more than once but under ten times. The chain combines TRBV27 with TRBJ2-2, with D uncertain. V was trimmed by 8 bases and J by 6 bases, leaving 10 bases between them. Germline lookup yields CDR1 MNHEY and CDR2 SMNVEV (reference sequence). The CDR3 consists of 12 residues. The CDR3 DNA reads as TGTGCCAGCGTAGCTTATTCCGGGGAGCTGTTTTTT. Encoded protein: CASVAYSGELFF.

This clone was seen once. This chain connects TRBV6-1 to TRBJ1-4; 7 bases are shared with TRBD1. The J segment lost 7 bases and the V segment lost 6 bases, leaving 5 bases of the junction unmatched. The CDR3 runs to 13 residues. Germline CDR1 is MNHNS and CDR2 is SASEGT. The CDR3 protein is CASRTGWAEKLFF. The CDR3 nucleotides read TGTGCCAGCAGGACAGGGTGGGCTGAAAAACTGTTTTTT.

This chain joins TRBV27 and TRBJ1-5; a weak D match, TRBD1 (6 bases). The V gene lost 0 bases and the J gene lost 5 bases, with 11 bases spanning the gap. The length of the CDR3 is 15 residues. Per germline, CDR1 MNHEY and CDR2 SMNVEV (reference sequence). The CDR3 DNA reads TGTGCCAGCAGTTTATCGAACAGGGCCGATCAGCCCCAGCATTTT. This gives the protein CASSLSNRADQPQHF.

The CDR3 bases are TGTGCCAGCAGTTCCCGGGACAGCTCCTACGAGCAGTACTTC. It codes for CASSSRDSSYEQYF. The V gene is TRBV6-1, the J gene TRBJ2-7, with 7 bases identical to TRBD1. Germline CDR1 reads MNHNS; CDR2 reads SASEGT. The CDR3 is 14 residues long. J was trimmed by 0 bases and V by 5 bases; bases with no gene match: 4.

About this clone: Additional DNA sequences in this sample encode the identical CDR3. The chain is built from TRBV27 and TRBJ1-4; the D is unclear. CDR3 size: 13 residues. Trimming pared 2 bases from V and 5 bases from J, leaving 6 bases between. From germline, CDR1 is MNHEY and CDR2 SMNVEV (reference sequence). CDR3 protein: CASSLLRNEKLFF. CDR3 nucleotide sequence: TGTGCCAGCAGTTTACTCAGAAATGAAAAACTGTTTTTT.

CDR3 DNA sequence: TGTGCCAGCAGTTTCTCGGGGCCGCGTTTCTACGAGCAGTACTTC. Translating it yields CASSFSGPRFYEQYF. The chain recombines TRBV27 with TRBJ2-7; TRBD1 or TRBD2 may be the D gene (5 bases each). The CDR3 is made up of 15 amino acids. Germline V gene data show CDR1 as MNHEY and CDR2 as SMNVEV (reference sequence). Trimming removed 3 bases from V and 3 bases from J, with 15 bases in between.

The V gene is TRBV19, the J gene TRBJ1-5; D gene unclear. The CDR3 has 15 amino acids. V lost 3 bases to trimming and J lost 5 bases, with 14 bases between them. Germline V gives CDR1 LNHDA, CDR2 SQIVND (reference sequence). CDR3 amino acids: CASSILQSKYQPQHF. The DNA of the CDR3 is TGTGCCAGTAGTATCCTACAGTCAAAGTATCAGCCCCAGCATTTT.

As concerns this clone: At the DNA level, this CDR3 is encoded by other sequences in the same sample as well. The chain employs TRBV7-8 and TRBJ1-5, with D tentatively TRBD1 (5 bases). Trimming took off 1 base at V and 1 base at J, with 8 bases between the two ends. Germline V gene lookup returns CDR1 SGHVS and CDR2 FQNEAQ. This CDR3 is 15 amino acids long. The CDR3 DNA reads TGTGCCAGCAGCTTAGAGGGGAACAGCAATCAGCCCCAGCATTTT. Its protein product is CASSLEGNSNQPQHF.

This chain's CDR3 is CASSNHGRYGYTF. CDR3 coding DNA: TGTGCCAGCAGTAACCACGGACGCTATGGCTACACCTTC. The rearrangement uses TRBV6-5 and TRBJ1-2; D unclear. Germline V lookup: CDR1 MNHEY, CDR2 SVGAGI. The ends were cut back, 5 bases at V and 4 bases at J, with 11 bases in the middle. The CDR3 sequence is 13 residues long.